A single sample gave rise to the 19 T cell receptor beta chains below, sequenced in a study of blood T cell repertoires in COVID-19. Assay used: immunoSEQ multiplex PCR; TCRdb lists only in-frame clones, some missing. This sample has some 83,000 clones; roughly 82% occur once, and the top ten carry 8%. What was sequenced was peripheral blood. The source is a man aged 45-65 years with active COVID-19.

This clone has a handful of counts. The chain couples TRBV9 to TRBJ2-3, with 9 nucleotides matching TRBD2. Losses at the gene ends were 3 bases for V and 3 bases for J; bases not matched to a gene: 8. The CDR3 contains 16 residues. Germline CDR1 and CDR2: SGDLS and YYNGEE. CDR3: CASSALSGRGTDTQYF. CDR3 sequence (DNA): TGTGCCAGCAGCGCACTTAGCGGGAGAGGGACAGATACGCAGTATTTT.

Points on this clone: The same CDR3 can be traced to other DNA sequences in this sample. The rearrangement uses TRBV28 and TRBJ1-3; TRBD1 might be the D (5 bases). V was trimmed by 3 bases and J by 0 bases, leaving 9 bases between them. The CDR3 runs to 15 residues. Germline V gene lookup returns CDR1 MDHEN and CDR2 SYDVKM. CDR3 in amino acids: CASSLGGYSGNTIYF. The DNA for the CDR3 is TGTGCCAGCAGTTTGGGGGGGTACTCTGGAAACACCATATATTTT.

The chain has TRBV6-2 or TRBV6-3 and TRBJ2-1; TRBD2 aligns across 12 bases. CDR1 MNHEY and CDR2 SVGEGT come from the germline V gene. CDR3 length equals 16 residues. Trimming at V came to 4 bases and at J to 5 bases, leaving 6 bases not matched to a gene. The CDR3 loop is CASSWMWTSGDNEQFF. The CDR3 nucleotides are TGTGCCAGCAGTTGGATGTGGACTAGCGGGGACAATGAGCAGTTCTTC.

This chain joins TRBV11-2 and TRBJ2-3; the match to TRBD2 covers 10 bases. Germline V gene sequence: CDR1 SGHAT, CDR2 FQNNGV. The CDR3 runs 17 residues. The V segment lost 0 bases and the J segment 2 bases; nucleotides outside the gene matches: 5. CDR3 residues: CASSLDPAGGYTDTQYF. In DNA form, the CDR3 reads TGTGCCAGCAGCTTAGATCCAGCGGGAGGGTACACAGATACGCAGTATTTT.

In regard to this clone: The same CDR3 is also encoded by other DNA sequences in this sample. CDR3 region: CASSLGGRTDTQYF. The CDR3 nucleotides read TGCGCCAGCAGCTTGGGAGGTCGCACAGATACGCAGTATTTT. The chain joins TRBV5-1 to TRBJ2-3, with D unclear. Per germline, CDR1 SGHRS and CDR2 YFSETQ. The CDR3 runs to 14 residues. Trimming cost V 0 bases and J 1 base, with 6 bases left between them.

The chain employs TRBV3-1 (or the pseudogene TRBV3-2) and TRBJ2-2; D is unclear. CDR1 and CDR2 (germline): LGHDT, YNNKEL (reference sequence). This CDR3 contains 14 residues. Trimming took off 4 bases at V and 3 bases at J, with 9 bases between the two ends. CDR3 nucleotides: TGTGCCAGCAGCCTAGTTATTGACACCGGGGAGCTGTTTTTT. It translates to CASSLVIDTGELFF.

This clone was picked up a small number of times. The chain carries TRBV7-9 and TRBJ1-2, with D unresolved. Germline V gives CDR1 SEHNR, CDR2 FQNEAQ (reference sequence). The CDR3 runs 13 residues. The V and J ends lost 5 bases and 6 bases respectively, with 13 bases between them. Here the CDR3 DNA reads TGTGCCAGCAGCCCTTTAAACGGTCATGGCTACACCTTC. Protein sequence: CASSPLNGHGYTF.

This chain links TRBV9 with TRBJ2-1; 14 bases agree with TRBD2. CDR1 and CDR2 (germline): SGDLS, YYNGEE. The CDR3 contains 17 residues. Trimming removed 6 bases from V and 7 bases from J; junction bases left unmatched: 12. The DNA of the CDR3 is TGTGCCAGCAACCAACTGGGACTAGCGGGAGCTCAGAATGAGCAGTTCTTC. This encodes CASNQLGLAGAQNEQFF.

The CDR3 sequence: CASSQIKAGGPLVTQYF. DNA for the CDR3: TGCGCCAGCAGCCAAATCAAAGCGGGAGGGCCGTTGGTTACGCAGTATTTT. V usage is TRBV4-3 and J usage is TRBJ2-3; 10 nucleotides agree with TRBD2. CDR3 length: 17 amino acids. Unmatched junction bases numbered 13, after V lost 2 bases and J lost 8 bases. Germline values: CDR1 LGHNA, CDR2 YSLEER.

This chain uses TRBV9 with TRBJ2-5, with 8 bases that match TRBD1. Germline assignment: CDR1 SGDLS and CDR2 YYNGEE. This CDR3 is 15 amino acids long. V lost 4 bases to trimming and J lost 0 bases; unmatched junction nucleotides: 5. CDR3: CASSKEDRDQETQYF. DNA of the CDR3: TGTGCCAGCAGCAAGGAGGACAGGGACCAAGAGACCCAGTACTTC.

The chain is built from TRBV7-9 and TRBJ1-4; unclear D gene. The CDR3 spans 16 residues. Germline-derived CDR1 and CDR2 are SEHNR and FQNEAQ (reference sequence). Trimming cost V 2 bases and J 4 bases, with 14 bases left between them. The CDR3 DNA follows: TGTGCCAGCAGCTTAATAGATTTTCGGAGTAATGAAAAACTGTTTTTT. Amino acids: CASSLIDFRSNEKLFF.

The rearrangement links TRBV19 to TRBJ1-5; D might be TRBD1 (5 bases). The CDR3 runs to 16 residues. Trimming took off 3 bases at V and 9 bases at J, with 21 bases between the two ends. CDR1 and CDR2 (germline): LNHDA, SQIVND (reference sequence). CDR3 region: CASSMDLGTPVSPQHF. CDR3 nucleotide sequence: TGTGCCAGTAGTATGGATTTGGGGACTCCAGTTTCGCCCCAGCATTTT.

V usage is TRBV7-9 and J usage is TRBJ2-7; TRBD1 matches 8 bases. V lost 3 bases, J lost 2 bases, and 3 bases stayed unmatched. Germline V gene data show CDR1 as SEHNR and CDR2 as FQNEAQ (reference sequence). CDR3 length: 14 residues. CDR3 sequence: CASSLDRAPYEQYF. In DNA, the CDR3 is TGTGCCAGCAGCTTGGACAGGGCCCCCTACGAGCAGTACTTC.

The chain recombines TRBV12-3 or TRBV12-4 with TRBJ1-4, with TRBD1 matching 9 bases. V lost 5 bases and J lost 12; bases outside the gene matches: 7. The CDR3 is 13 residues long. CDR3 sequence reads: CASSQGQGLQLFF. DNA of the CDR3: TGTGCCAGCAGTCAGGGACAGGGTTTACAACTGTTTTTT.

The chain links TRBV27 to TRBJ2-3, with a tentative D call TRBD2 (5 bases). Trimming removed 0 bases from V and 4 bases from J, with 11 bases in between. The CDR3 runs 15 residues. Germline CDR1 reads MNHEY; CDR2 reads SMNVEV (reference sequence). Here the CDR3 reads CASSLSVGVSDTQYF. CDR3 DNA sequence: TGTGCCAGCAGTTTATCAGTGGGAGTGTCAGATACGCAGTATTTT.

The chain has TRBV25-1 and TRBJ1-2; possibly TRBD1 for D (5 bases). This CDR3 is 14 amino acids long. V dropped 7 bases and J dropped 0 bases, with 12 bases sitting between them. The germline gives CDR1 MGHDK, CDR2 SYGVNS. The CDR3 spells CASKGLPSNYGYTF. The CDR3 nucleotides read TGTGCCAGCAAGGGGCTCCCATCTAACTATGGCTACACCTTC.

Comments on this clone: This CDR3 is also generated by other DNA sequences in the sample. The chain carries TRBV7-9 and TRBJ2-2; possible D gene TRBD2, 5 bases. This CDR3 has 14 amino acids. V was pared by 1 base and J by 4 bases, with 7 bases between. Germline-derived CDR1 and CDR2 are SEHNR and FQNEAQ (reference sequence). The CDR3 nucleotides read TGTGCCAGCAGCTTAGGAGGAGGCACCGGGGAGCTGTTTTTT. Translation: CASSLGGGTGELFF.

This clone was counted a single time. The chain uses TRBV19 and TRBJ1-5; 11 bases fit TRBD1. V lost 10 bases to trimming and J lost 3 bases; unmatched junction nucleotides: 11. This CDR3 has 16 residues. Germline V gene data show CDR1 as LNHDA and CDR2 as SQIVND (reference sequence). CDR3 DNA: TGTGCCACCAACCTCCGGGACAGGGGGGTCAATCAGCCCCAGCATTTT. This sequence encodes CATNLRDRGVNQPQHF. Filled out from reference TRBV19 and TRBJ1-5, the complete variable domain reads DGGITQSPKYLFRKEGQNVTLSCEQNLNHDAMYWYRQDPGQGLRLIYYSQIVNDFQKGDIAEGYSVSREKKESFPLTVTSAQKNPTAFYLCATNLRDRGVNQPQHFGDGTRLSIL.

Comments on this clone: This CDR3 is also generated by other DNA sequences in the sample. The chain joins TRBV19 to TRBJ1-5, with 7 bases that match TRBD1. The trim removed 1 base at V and 1 base at J, leaving 1 base unmatched. Germline V gene lookup returns CDR1 LNHDA and CDR2 SQIVND (reference sequence). The CDR3 runs 15 residues. This chain's CDR3 is CASSIVRGSNQPQHF. The CDR3, as DNA: TGTGCCAGTAGTATAGTCAGGGGGAGCAATCAGCCCCAGCATTTT.